The sample holds a few counts of the clone carrying this T cell receptor (beta chain). This record comes from a study of T-cell reconstitution after alpha-beta-depleted transplantation in children. The CDR3 loop spans 11 amino acids. V shed 5 bases and J shed 7 bases, with 12 bases lying between them. Germline V gene lookup returns CDR1 SQVTM and CDR2 ANQGSEA. Construction of the TCRbeta library involved unique molecular identifiers. TCRdb fed the PCR reads into MiXCR, producing one record per CDR3 protein. The data show some 600,000 distinct CDR3 sequences, approximately 12% seen once. The chain recombines TRBV29-1 with TRBJ2-7; D is perhaps TRBD1 or TRBD2 (5 bases each). The specimen comprised PBMCs, mostly from graft donor cells, sampled 360 days after TCRalphabeta/CD19-depleted stem cell transplant. The clonotype comes from a male patient younger than 18 who had a stem cell transplant for acute myeloid leukemia, so the T cells may come from the graft donor. This CDR3 is CSVRDPREQYF. The CDR3 nucleotides read TGCAGCGTTCGGGACCCGAGGGAGCAGTACTTC.